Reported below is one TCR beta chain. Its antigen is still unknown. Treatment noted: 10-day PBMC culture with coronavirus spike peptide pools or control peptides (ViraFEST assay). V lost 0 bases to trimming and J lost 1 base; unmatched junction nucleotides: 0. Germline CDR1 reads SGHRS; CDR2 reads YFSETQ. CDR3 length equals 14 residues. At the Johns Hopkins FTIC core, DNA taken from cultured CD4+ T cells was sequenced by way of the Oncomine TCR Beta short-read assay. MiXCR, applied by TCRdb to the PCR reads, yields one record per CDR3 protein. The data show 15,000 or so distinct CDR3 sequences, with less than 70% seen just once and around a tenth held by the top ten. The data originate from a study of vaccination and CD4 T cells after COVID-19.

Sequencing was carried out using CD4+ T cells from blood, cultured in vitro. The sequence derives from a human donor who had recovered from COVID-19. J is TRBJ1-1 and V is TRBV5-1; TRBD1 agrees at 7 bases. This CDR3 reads CASSLGTGNTEAFF. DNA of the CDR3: TGCGCCAGCAGCTTGGGGACAGGGAACACTGAAGCTTTCTTT.